This TCR beta chain was identified during a study of post-analysis software for immune sequencing data. Sequencing libraries made from TCR beta cDNA carried unique molecular identifiers. TCRdb reprocessed the PCR reads via MiXCR and lists one record per CDR3 protein. The sample contains about 770,000 distinct CDR3 sequences, about 45% of which appear only once. The CDR3 is 15 amino acids. Germline loops: CDR1 MNHNY, CDR2 SVGAGI (reference sequence). V was cut by 7 bases and J by 0 bases, with 15 bases left in between. General study points: Those samples that were prepared in the same batch co-clustered strongly by F measure. Among about 5 TRBV segments more frequent in patients than controls were TRBV5-6, TRBV5-1 and TRBV20-1.

Notes on this clonotype: The antigen remains unidentified.

V gene TRBV6-6 combines with J gene TRBJ2-5, with D perhaps given as TRBD1 or TRBD2 (5 bases each). The sequencing input was blood. The source is a girl aged 10-17 years with multiple sclerosis. Written as DNA, the CDR3 is TGTGCCAGCAACCCTACGGGGCGGCACCAAGAGACCCAGTACTTC. Amino acids: CASNPTGRHQETQYF.